This T cell receptor (beta chain) was found in a study of early T cells in non-severe SARS-CoV-2 infection. TCRdb reprocessed the 5' RACE reads via MiXCR and lists one record per CDR3 protein. The data show 65,000 to 95,000 distinct CDR3 sequences, around 16% seen once. Germline trimming cut 0 bases from V and 2 bases from J; bases unmatched to any gene: 2. The CDR3 is made up of 15 amino acids. CDR1 and CDR2 (germline): SQVTM, ANQGSEA. V gene TRBV29-1 combines with J gene TRBJ2-1, with 9 positions matching TRBD1. This sequence originates from an adult who was a healthcare worker with PCR-confirmed SARS-CoV-2 infection or an uninfected control (not recorded which). Sequenced material: whole blood. Here the CDR3 reads CSVEDRTGAYNEQFF. The CDR3 region has the DNA TGCAGCGTTGAAGACCGGACAGGGGCCTACAATGAGCAGTTCTTC.